This T cell receptor beta chain stems from a study of T cells in Graves' hyperthyroidism and ophthalmopathy. The CDR3 regions of TCR beta were amplified from RNA transcripts. The HTBI primer set served for first-round RT-PCR of the TCR CDR3. In TCRdb, the multiplex PCR reads were re-called with MiXCR into one record per CDR3 protein. The table shows 450,000 to 500,000 distinct CDR3 sequences, with less than 25% occurring only once. Each person with ophthalmopathy scored at least 3 on the Clinical Activity Score, reached NOSPECS grade 4 or higher, and had been ill under 3 months. This sample holds PBMCs from 9.5 to 10 ml fresh peripheral blood. Findings of the study overall: Expanded thyroid clonotypes (above 0.001) were mostly also found in blood.

This clonotype came up a few times. Antigen unknown. V shed 0 bases and J 5 bases; nucleotides not matched to a gene: 8. The germline V gene encodes CDR1 SGHNT and CDR2 YYREEE (reference sequence). The CDR3 sequence is 16 residues long. The source material was blood. The genes are TRBV5-4 and TRBJ2-3; 8 bases line up with TRBD2. The TCR sequence derives from a woman in her seventies with Graves' ophthalmopathy. In DNA form, the CDR3 reads TGTGCCAGCAGCTTGGCCGCGGGAGGCTTTTTAGATACGCAGTATTTT. This gives the protein CASSLAAGGFLDTQYF.